The entry below describes one TCR beta chain. This clone came up once. No antigen is known for it. Per-base quality was not reported, and no clone a single base away is much larger than it. The data were taken from a study of blood T cell repertoires in COVID-19 (dated by TCRdb to 2020 to 2021). A note on the overall study: The collaborator samples originated in the United States, Italy and Spain and spanned the acute and convalescent phases of COVID-19. The sample metadata nearly always contained a de-identified subject ID, COVID-19 status, age in years and sex. The material from the prospective study consisted of cDNA or gDNA derived from T cells, B-cell-depleted T cells, or PBMCs. The dataset comprised deeply sampled blood TCRbeta repertoires from subjects exposed to, actively infected with, or recovered from COVID-19. Samples came from the ongoing ImmuneRACE study (first 160 participants) plus 1,254 subjects from 6 global collaborators. Where available, HLA class I and class II types were taken from metadata supplied by the sample provider and were not determined by assay-based typing. The repertoires were made available in a free public database intended to serve as a resource for research on the immune response to SARS-CoV-2.

Findings and caveats that apply to the study as a whole: The amount of clinical and demographic metadata varied by source and participant and was provided uncurated.

The germline V gene sets CDR1 to MDHEN and CDR2 to SYDVKM. From the cysteine through the phenylalanine, the CDR3 covers 15 amino acids. CDR3 DNA is the only sequence kept; it has 45 bases, read in frame from the first base. Trimming takes 8 bases from V and 3 bases from J, and the germline ends sit 18 bases apart. Collaborating institutions collected whole blood in K2EDTA tubes following their own protocols. For TCRbeta analysis, collaborators shipped samples as frozen whole blood, isolated PBMCs, or DNA extracted from either of those sample types. TCRbeta CDR3 regions were amplified from genomic DNA using the immunoSEQ Assay, a bias-controlled multiplex PCR. Under the source paper's analysis protocol: The number of nucleated cells in each sample was estimated from the amplification of reference gene primers within the assay. To quantify the absolute abundance of each unique TCRbeta CDR3 rearrangement, sequence reads were collapsed and filtered. Productive Simpson clonality was computed per sample as the square root of Simpson's diversity index over productive rearrangements. Sourced from immuneACCESS, this table was stored by TCRdb with only in-frame sequences that have V and J called. A share of the clones is absent; for the studies checked, an unresolved V gene accounts for under half, and the remainder has no known explanation. The V and J calls and clone size are taken from that table; D and trimming were inferred from the DNA. This sample has 250,000 to 300,000 clones in its table, and about 68% of those were observed once. The top ten constitute approximately 3.2% of the sample.

Sequenced input: peripheral blood. The receptor comes from a woman at least 80 years old with acute or convalescent COVID-19. The chain is made from TRBV28 and TRBJ2-3; the best D guess is TRBD2, with 6 bases matching. The sequenced DNA: TGTGCCAGCCCCCCGCGAGGGACTTTAACAGATACGCAGTATTTT. This yields the protein CASPPRGTLTDTQYF. Extended through the reference TRBV28 and TRBJ2-3 proteins, this CDR3 yields the full variable domain: DVKVTQSSRYLVKRTGEKVFLECVQDMDHENMFWYRQDPGLGLRLIYFSYDVKMKEKGDIPEGYSVSREKKERFSLILESASTNQTSMYLCASPPRGTLTDTQYFGPGTRLTVL.